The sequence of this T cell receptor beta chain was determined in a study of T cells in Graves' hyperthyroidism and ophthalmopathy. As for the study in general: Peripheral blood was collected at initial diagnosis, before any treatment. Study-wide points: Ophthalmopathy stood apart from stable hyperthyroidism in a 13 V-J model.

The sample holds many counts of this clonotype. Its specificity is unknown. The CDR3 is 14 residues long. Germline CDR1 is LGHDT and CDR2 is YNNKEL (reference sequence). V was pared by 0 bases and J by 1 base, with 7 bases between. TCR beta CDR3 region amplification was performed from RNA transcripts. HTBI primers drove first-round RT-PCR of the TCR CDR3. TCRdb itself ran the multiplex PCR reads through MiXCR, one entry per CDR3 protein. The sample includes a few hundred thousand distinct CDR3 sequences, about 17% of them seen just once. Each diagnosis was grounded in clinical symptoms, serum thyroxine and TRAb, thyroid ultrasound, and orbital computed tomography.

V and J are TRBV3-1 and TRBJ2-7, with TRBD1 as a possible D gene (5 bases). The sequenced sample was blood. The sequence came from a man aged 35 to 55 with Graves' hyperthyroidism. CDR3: CASSQEDTSYEQYF. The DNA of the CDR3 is TGTGCCAGCAGCCAAGAGGACACATCCTACGAGCAGTACTTC.